These T cell receptor beta chains were read from a single sample in a study of immune heterogeneity within non-small cell lung tumors. TCRdb analysed the multiplex PCR reads with MiXCR anew, one entry per CDR3 protein. The sample lists roughly 11,000 distinct CDR3 sequences, approximately 29% occurring once. Sequencing input: lung tumor tissue. The receptors shown here come from a woman aged 50 to 60 with non-small cell lung cancer. CDR3s include the opening cysteine and the closing phenylalanine or tryptophan. A D gene is named only where the DNA matches it firmly. The size of a clone is reported for some rows only, either as once, few or many, or as a class for expanded clones.

many | - | TRBJ1-3 | TRBV11-2 | CASSRTGNSGNTIYF | TGTGCCAGCAGCCGTACAGGGAACTCTGGAAACACCATATATTTT
- | - | TRBJ2-4 | TRBV19 | CASRPRVAQVGAAF | TGTGCCAGTAGGCCCCGGGTAGCTCAGGTGGGGGCAGCCTTC
- | TRBD1 | TRBJ2-3 | TRBV30 | CAWTTGTGYDTKYF | TGTGCCTGGACAACCGGGACAGGGTATGATACGAAGTATTTT
- | - | TRBJ2-3 | TRBV6-1 | CASSPTGRFTYTQYF | TGTGCCAGCAGTCCGACAGGTAGGTTCACATATACGCAGTATTTT
few | TRBD2 | TRBJ2-1 | TRBV29-1 | CSVRRGGDNEQFF | TGCAGCGTTAGAAGGGGAGGGGACAATGAGCAGTTCTTC
few | - | TRBJ1-2 | TRBV6-1 | CASSSRPMVDGYTF | TGTGCCAGCAGTTCTAGGCCGATGGTGGATGGCTACACCTTC
- | - | TRBJ2-2 | TRBV9 | CASSTNTGELFF | TGTGCCAGCAGCACGAACACCGGGGAGCTGTTTTTT
- | - | TRBJ1-4 | TRBV6-2/TRBV6-3 | CASSYSKAASNGKLFF | TGTGCCAGCAGCTACTCGAAGGCCGCCAGTAATGGAAAACTGTTTTTT
- | TRBD2 | TRBJ2-7 | TRBV10-2 | CASSESTAGVPYEQYF | TGCGCCAGCAGTGAGTCGACTGCGGGAGTCCCCTACGAGCAGTACTTC
- | - | TRBJ2-1 | TRBV11-3 | CASSPAAGLYNEQFF | TGTGCCAGCTCACCCGCGGCGGGCCTATACAATGAGCAGTTCTTC
many | - | TRBJ2-7 | TRBV5-1 | CASSQVLGSYEQYF | TGCGCCAGCAGCCAGGTCCTAGGTTCCTACGAGCAGTACTTC
- | - | TRBJ1-2 | TRBV28 | CASRPLANYGYTF | TGTGCCAGCAGACCACTAGCTAACTATGGCTACACCTTC
- | TRBD1 | TRBJ1-1 | TRBV7-9 | CVSSQPRGRAFF | TGTGTCAGCAGCCAGCCCAGGGGGCGGGCTTTCTTT
- | - | TRBJ1-5 | TRBV6-2/TRBV6-3 | CASSYSTGSQWPQHF | TGTGCCAGCAGTTACTCGACAGGTTCTCAATGGCCCCAGCATTTT
- | - | TRBJ2-3 | TRBV7-3 | CASSDQGDGTDTQYF | TGTGCCAGCAGCGACCAAGGGGACGGTACAGATACGCAGTATTTT
many | - | TRBJ2-2 | TRBV27 | CASTKGEGATTGELFF | TGTGCCAGCACCAAAGGGGAGGGGGCGACCACCGGGGAGCTGTTTTTT
- | - | TRBJ2-1 | TRBV19 | CASSKPGRNEQFF | TGTGCCAGTAGTAAGCCGGGGAGGAATGAGCAGTTCTTC
many | - | TRBJ2-1 | TRBV19 | CASSIEAYNEQFF | TGTGCCAGTAGTATAGAGGCGTACAATGAGCAGTTCTTC
- | - | TRBJ2-5 | TRBV30 | CAWSGGAGTRYF | TGTGCCTGGAGTGGAGGGGCTGGGACCCGGTACTTC
few | - | TRBJ1-1 | TRBV30 | CAWSRTAETEAFF | TGTGCCTGGAGTCGGACCGCCGAAACTGAAGCTTTCTTT
- | - | TRBJ1-1 | TRBV2 | CASIPAARGRNTEAFF | TGTGCCAGCATCCCCGCCGCTCGGGGACGCAACACTGAAGCTTTCTTT
medium-sized | TRBD1 | TRBJ1-2 | TRBV5-1 | CASTPVGGGGGYTF | TGCGCCAGCACCCCCGTGGGAGGGGGCGGTGGCTACACCTTC
medium-sized | TRBD2 | TRBJ2-7 | TRBV20-1 | CSARGEGYEQYF | TGCAGTGCTAGAGGGGAGGGCTACGAGCAGTACTTC
- | - | TRBJ1-2 | TRBV19 | CASTIVGDYGYTF | TGTGCCAGTACCATCGTCGGCGACTATGGCTACACCTTC
- | TRBD2 | TRBJ2-1 | TRBV27 | CASSAGRLAGRNEQFF | TGTGCCAGCAGTGCGGGGAGACTAGCGGGGCGCAATGAGCAGTTCTTC
many | TRBD2 | TRBJ2-3 | TRBV6-6 | CASSYSRLATDTQYF | TGTGCCAGCAGTTACTCACGACTAGCGACAGATACGCAGTATTTT
few | TRBD1 | TRBJ1-2 | TRBV28 | CASRPPGQGARGYTF | TGTGCCAGCAGACCTCCGGGACAGGGGGCTCGTGGCTACACCTTC
medium-sized | TRBD2 | TRBJ2-1 | TRBV12-3/TRBV12-4 | CASSRLGLAGGGWNEQFF | TGTGCCAGCAGTAGACTCGGACTAGCGGGAGGGGGGTGGAATGAGCAGTTCTTC
medium-sized | TRBD1 | TRBJ2-5 | TRBV27 | CASRGQGWETQYF | TGTGCCAGCAGGGGACAGGGGTGGGAGACCCAGTACTTC
- | - | TRBJ1-1 | TRBV6-2/TRBV6-3 | CASSLLGPNTEAFF | TGTGCCAGTAGTCTATTGGGACCGAACACTGAAGCTTTCTTT
medium-sized | - | TRBJ1-2 | TRBV5-1 | CASSLEAGGEYGYTF | TGCGCCAGCAGCTTGGAGGCGGGCGGGGAGTATGGCTACACCTTC
few | TRBD1 | TRBJ1-5 | TRBV12-3/TRBV12-4 | CASSGDRIDKPQHF | TGTGCCAGCAGTGGGGACAGGATTGATAAGCCCCAGCATTTT
medium-sized | TRBD2 | TRBJ2-1 | TRBV30 | CAWSPWGLDDNEQFF | TGTGCCTGGAGTCCCTGGGGACTAGACGACAATGAGCAGTTCTTC
medium-sized | TRBD1 | TRBJ2-1 | TRBV7-2 | CASSFRQGIPYNEQFF | TGTGCCAGCAGCTTCCGACAGGGGATCCCCTACAATGAGCAGTTCTTC
few | - | TRBJ2-5 | TRBV5-1 | CASSFASNTETQYF | TGCGCCAGCAGCTTCGCTAGCAATACAGAGACCCAGTACTTC
medium-sized | - | TRBJ1-1 | TRBV20-1 | CSARDLNRGAEAFF | TGCAGTGCTAGAGATCTCAACCGGGGGGCTGAAGCTTTCTTT
few | - | TRBJ1-5 | TRBV5-8 | CASSLDSNQPQHF | TGTGCCAGCAGCTTGGATAGCAATCAGCCCCAGCATTTT
- | - | TRBJ2-3 | TRBV2 | CARSVVRGISDTQYF | TGTGCCAGAAGTGTCGTCAGGGGTATAAGTGATACGCAGTATTTT
once | TRBD2 | TRBJ2-7 | TRBV19 | CASSIGRGLTYEQYF | TGTGCCAGTAGTATTGGAAGGGGACTAACCTACGAGCAGTACTTC
- | TRBD2 | TRBJ2-2 | TRBV2 | CASTAGVPGELFF | TGTGCCAGCACGGCGGGAGTCCCCGGGGAGCTGTTTTTT
- | - | TRBJ1-2 | TRBV20-1 | CSASKGNRVVGYTF | TGCAGTGCTAGTAAGGGGAACCGGGTCGTTGGCTACACCTTC
once | - | TRBJ1-1 | TRBV20-1 | CSAKTGRDTEAFF | TGCAGTGCCAAGACGGGGCGGGACACTGAAGCTTTCTTT
- | TRBD1 | TRBJ2-3 | TRBV25-1 | CASSEWGTGTDTQYF | TGTGCCAGCAGTGAATGGGGGACAGGTACAGATACGCAGTATTTT
many | TRBD2 | TRBJ2-1 | TRBV5-1 | CASSSRGIDEQFF | TGCGCCAGCAGCTCGCGGGGGATCGATGAGCAGTTCTTC
- | TRBD1 | TRBJ2-1 | TRBV29-1 | CSVEGPTRQGNNEQFF | TGCAGCGTTGAAGGCCCGACCAGACAGGGGAACAATGAGCAGTTCTTC
few | - | TRBJ2-7 | TRBV5-1 | CASSSMEYEQYF | TGCGCCAGCAGCTCCATGGAGTACGAGCAGTACTTC
medium-sized | TRBD2 | TRBJ2-7 | TRBV11-1 | CASSSRTSGTYEQYF | TGTGCCAGCAGCTCCAGGACTAGCGGGACCTACGAGCAGTACTTC
- | - | TRBJ2-7 | TRBV20-1 | CSALLTYEQYF | TGCAGTGCTCTTTTGACCTACGAGCAGTACTTC
- | - | TRBJ2-4 | TRBV6-1 | CASSRNKGNIQYF | TGTGCCAGCAGCCGAAATAAAGGAAACATTCAGTACTTC
- | TRBD1 | TRBJ2-4 | TRBV7-8 | CASSSQGQGDIQYF | TGTGCCAGCAGCTCACAGGGACAGGGGGACATTCAGTACTTC
medium-sized | - | TRBJ1-1 | TRBV28 | CAIRERNTEAFF | TGTGCCATCAGGGAGAGGAACACTGAAGCTTTCTTT
medium-sized | - | TRBJ1-1 | TRBV6-1 | CASRGWTLRQEAFF | TGTGCCAGCAGGGGATGGACACTAAGGCAAGAAGCTTTCTTT
many | - | TRBJ2-3 | TRBV2 | CANGGARAGTDTQYF | TGTGCCAACGGGGGAGCGAGGGCCGGCACAGATACGCAGTATTTT
many | TRBD2 | TRBJ2-3 | TRBV19 | CASSWREATTDTQYF | TGTGCCAGTAGTTGGCGGGAGGCCACCACAGATACGCAGTATTTT
- | - | TRBJ1-1 | TRBV12-3/TRBV12-4 | CASTFFRDTEAFF | TGTGCCAGCACCTTCTTCAGGGACACTGAAGCTTTCTTT